Below, 7 T cell receptor beta chains from the same sample are listed, as sequenced in a study of neurological immune-mediated disorders. TCRdb reprocessed the 5' RACE reads with MiXCR, giving one entry per CDR3 protein. The sample has about 60,000 distinct CDR3 sequences, around 3.6% seen once. Sample: PBMCs. The source of these receptors is a man younger than 40 with multiple sclerosis.

This clonotype was seen at least ten times. This chain connects TRBV30 to TRBJ1-1; D might be TRBD1 (5 bases). V shed 3 bases and J shed 0 bases, with 8 bases lying between them. CDR1 is GTSNPN and CDR2 is SVGIG in the germline V gene (reference sequence). CDR3 size: 13 residues. The CDR3 region has the DNA TGTGCCTGGAGCCGGGACGTGAACACTGAAGCTTTCTTT. Its translation: CAWSRDVNTEAFF.

The table lists this clonotype with many counts. V gene TRBV27 combines with J gene TRBJ2-1; tentative D call: TRBD2 (6 bases). The germline CDR1 and CDR2 sequences are MNHEY and SMNVEV (reference sequence). V shed 7 bases and J shed 0 bases, with 13 bases lying between them. This CDR3 has 15 residues. CDR3 nucleotide sequence: TGTGCCAGCACCCTAGTCGGGAGCTCCTACAATGAGCAGTTCTTC. This gives the protein CASTLVGSSYNEQFF.

This clonotype was seen ten or more times. This chain connects TRBV12-3 or TRBV12-4 to TRBJ2-7, with 11 nucleotides matching TRBD2. Unmatched junction bases numbered 4, after V lost 7 bases and J lost 5 bases. The CDR3 spans 13 residues. CDR3 in DNA: TGTGCCAGCAAAATAGCGGGAGGGAACGAGCAGTACTTC. Residues: CASKIAGGNEQYF.

The sample holds many counts of this clonotype. The chain has TRBV7-3 and TRBJ2-2, with TRBD2 as a possible D gene (5 bases). V lost 0 bases to trimming and J lost 4 bases, with 12 bases between them. CDR1 and CDR2 from the germline V gene are SGHTA and FQGTGA. The CDR3 loop spans 16 amino acids. The CDR3 spells CASSLTPRGSTGELFF. For the CDR3, the DNA is TGTGCCAGCAGCTTAACGCCCCGGGGTAGCACCGGGGAGCTGTTTTTT.

This clonotype was detected ten times or more. This chain uses TRBV11-2 with TRBJ2-5; the D gene is possibly TRBD2 (5 bases). The CDR3 contains 15 residues. Germline values: CDR1 SGHAT, CDR2 FQNNGV. Trimming pared 5 bases from V and 1 base from J, leaving 14 bases between. In nucleotides, the CDR3 is TGTGCCAGCAGCCCCCCACGCGGGTTCCAAGAGACCCAGTACTTC. Its protein is CASSPPRGFQETQYF.

This clonotype was found many times. This chain connects TRBV7-8 to TRBJ2-3; 15 bases fit TRBD2. This CDR3 region has 17 residues. The ends lost 2 bases at V and 6 bases at J; junction bases unmatched: 6. CDR1 is SGHVS and CDR2 is FQNEAQ in the germline V gene. The CDR3 sequence is CASSLRTSGGAADTQYF. CDR3 sequence (DNA): TGTGCCAGCAGCTTAAGGACTAGCGGGGGGGCCGCGGATACGCAGTATTTT. Variable domain in full (rest from reference TRBV7-8 and TRBJ2-3): GAGVSQSPRYKVAKRGQDVALRCDPISGHVSLFWYQQALGQGPEFLTYFQNEAQLDKSGLPSDRFFAERPEGSVSTLKIQRTQQEDSAVYLCASSLRTSGGAADTQYFGPGTRLTVL.

This clonotype has at least ten counts. The rearrangement uses TRBV29-1 and TRBJ1-1; 7 bases align to TRBD1. Germline CDR1 is SQVTM and CDR2 is ANQGSEA. Germline trimming cut 6 bases from V and 5 bases from J; bases unmatched to any gene: 3. This CDR3 is 11 amino acids long. CDR3 amino acids: CSVQQGTEAFF. The DNA for the CDR3 is TGCAGCGTCCAACAGGGGACTGAAGCTTTCTTT.